The 14 T cell receptor beta chains in this list originate from one sample, sequenced in a study of cytomegalovirus exposure and HLA in healthy donors (dated by TCRdb to about 2017). Receptors were amplified or captured by the immunoSEQ multiplex PCR assay. The multiplex PCR relied on a mix of 60 forward primers for TCR Vbeta segments and 13 reverse primers for TCR Jbeta segments. The table was pulled from immuneACCESS by TCRdb, which kept in-frame rearrangements only. Such tables lose some clones; where checked, under half of the loss comes from unresolved V genes, and the rest has no known cause. The sample contains approximately 170,000 clones, over 80% of them found a single time. The ten largest clones add up to around 2% of the sample. Material for sequencing was PBMCs. These receptor sequences come from a human donor in good health.

The V call is TRBV6-6, the J call TRBJ1-4; 10 bases are a match to TRBD1. CDR1 is MNHNY and CDR2 is SVGAGI in the germline V gene (reference sequence). The CDR3 extends over 13 amino acids. Trimming took 7 bases from V and 8 from J; bases not matched to a gene: 4. The CDR3 loop is CASKDRGLEKLFF. Written as DNA, the CDR3 is TGTGCCAGCAAAGACAGGGGGCTCGAAAAACTGTTTTTT.

J is TRBJ1-1 and V is TRBV11-3; D uncertain. V shed 0 bases and J shed 1 base, with 6 bases lying between them. CDR1 is SGHNT, CDR2 YENEEA, per germline. The CDR3 is 14 amino acids. The DNA of the CDR3 is TGTGCCAGCAGCTTAGACACATGGAACACTGAAGCTTTCTTT. It translates to CASSLDTWNTEAFF.

This rearrangement joins TRBV2 to TRBJ2-5; TRBD2 matches 8 bases. CDR3 length: 15 amino acids. Per the germline V gene, CDR1 is SNHLY and CDR2 is FYNNEI. Unmatched junction bases numbered 9, after V lost 2 bases and J lost 7 bases. For the CDR3, the DNA is TGTGCCAGCAGTGAACTACTAGCGGTGGTGGGGACCCAGTACTTC. Translated, it gives CASSELLAVVGTQYF.

The V call is TRBV19, the J call TRBJ2-7, with TRBD1 identical over 7 bases. The CDR3 is 16 residues long. Germline CDR1 reads LNHDA; CDR2 reads SQIVND (reference sequence). With 0 bases clipped from V and 0 bases from J, the junction kept 5 bases outside the gene matches. CDR3 in amino acids: CASSIDGQGVSYEQYF. The CDR3 region has the DNA TGTGCCAGTAGTATAGATGGCCAGGGGGTCTCCTACGAGCAGTACTTC.

This rearrangement joins TRBV4-2 to TRBJ2-5, with 10 bases matching TRBD1. Germline V gives CDR1 LGHNA, CDR2 YNFKEQ. The junction had 2 bases not matched to a gene; V was cut back by 4 bases and J by 0 bases. CDR3 size: 15 residues. The CDR3 DNA is TGTGCCAGCAGCCTCGGACAGGGGGACCAAGAGACCCAGTACTTC. This encodes CASSLGQGDQETQYF.

This clone is a singleton in its sample. The gene calls are TRBV6-5 and TRBJ1-2, with D tentatively TRBD1 (5 bases). The CDR3 has 15 residues. Germline V gene sequence: CDR1 MNHEY, CDR2 SVGAGI. V gave up 0 bases and J gave up 4 bases, with 12 bases separating them. The CDR3 DNA is TGTGCCAGCAGTTACTCGATGGGTAGGGGCTATGGCTACACCTTC. Amino acids: CASSYSMGRGYGYTF.

The genes are TRBV7-2 and TRBJ2-7, with D unclear. The V end lost 5 bases, the J end lost 3 bases, and 5 bases lay between the germline ends. The CDR3 consists of 11 residues. Per the germline V gene, CDR1 is SGHTA and CDR2 is FQGNSA. In nucleotides, the CDR3 is TGTGCCAGCAGCACATACTACGAGCAGTACTTC. Protein sequence: CASSTYYEQYF.

This clone occurred once. The chain employs TRBV5-1 and TRBJ1-1; TRBD1 might be the D (6 bases). This CDR3 contains 14 residues. The ends were cut back, 4 bases at V and 4 bases at J, with 14 bases in the middle. Germline values: CDR1 SGHRS, CDR2 YFSETQ. The CDR3 nucleotides read TGCGCCAGCAGCCATGAAGGGGGTGGCACTGAAGCTTTCTTT. Translated, it gives CASSHEGGGTEAFF.

This chain joins TRBV28 and TRBJ2-1; D perhaps matches TRBD1 (6 bases). V lost 6 bases and J 1 base, leaving 19 bases between the germline ends. This CDR3 comprises 17 residues. Germline V gene data show CDR1 as MDHEN and CDR2 as SYDVKM. The CDR3 DNA reads as TGTGCCAGCAGCCAGATCTCCGGGACAAATTCCTACAATGAGCAGTTCTTC. Protein sequence: CASSQISGTNSYNEQFF. Variable domain in full (rest from reference TRBV28 and TRBJ2-1): DVKVTQSSRYLVKRTGEKVFLECVQDMDHENMFWYRQDPGLGLRLIYFSYDVKMKEKGDIPEGYSVSREKKERFSLILESASTNQTSMYLCASSQISGTNSYNEQFFGPGTRLTVL.

This clone was recorded a few times. V usage is TRBV5-6 and J usage is TRBJ2-7; 7 bases are shared with TRBD1. The CDR3 runs to 13 residues. Germline V gene data show CDR1 as SGHDT and CDR2 as YYEEEE. The trim removed 4 bases at V and 3 bases at J, leaving 4 bases unmatched. The CDR3 coding sequence is TGTGCCAGCAGCGGGGACAGAGTCTACGAGCAGTACTTC. Encoded protein: CASSGDRVYEQYF.

The chain has TRBV6-1 and TRBJ2-7; 11 bases align to TRBD2. CDR1 MNHNS and CDR2 SASEGT come from the germline V gene. The CDR3 contains 14 residues. V trimming: 8 bases; J trimming: 3 bases; junction bases outside the gene matches: 6. The chain's CDR3 is CASSTSGGIYEQYF. The CDR3 nucleotides read TGTGCCAGCTCAACTAGCGGGGGTATCTACGAGCAGTACTTC.

J is TRBJ2-5 and V is TRBV6-6; 10 nucleotides agree with TRBD2. V trimming: 4 bases; J trimming: 4 bases; junction bases outside the gene matches: 9. The CDR3 consists of 16 residues. Germline V gives CDR1 MNHNY, CDR2 SVGAGI (reference sequence). CDR3 protein: CASSLYDLAGAETQYF. The CDR3 DNA is TGTGCCAGCAGTTTATATGATCTAGCGGGGGCAGAGACCCAGTACTTC.

The rearrangement joins TRBV11-2 to TRBJ2-3; D remains unclear. Germline assignment: CDR1 SGHAT and CDR2 FQNNGV. This CDR3 comprises 13 residues. Trimming removed 5 bases at V and 3 bases at J, with 9 bases between. The CDR3 loop is CASSLQVTDTQYF. In DNA, the CDR3 is TGTGCCAGCAGCCTTCAGGTTACAGATACGCAGTATTTT.

The chain employs TRBV10-3 and TRBJ1-5, with unresolved D. V lost 8 bases and J 4 bases, leaving 9 bases between the germline ends. Germline loops: CDR1 ENHRY, CDR2 SYGVKD. This CDR3 contains 12 residues. The CDR3 region is CAIASQNQPQHF. DNA of the CDR3: TGTGCCATCGCGTCACAGAATCAGCCCCAGCATTTT.